Each of the 5 T cell receptor beta chains below was sequenced from the same sample in a study of T cell repertoires in cytomegalovirus infection. TCRdb reanalysed the reads using MiXCR and keeps one entry per CDR3 protein. The sample has some 480,000 distinct CDR3 sequences; roughly a third are singletons. These TCRs are of unknown antigen specificity. Sequencing used cultured PBMCs, obtained from culture after CMV antigen stimulation. Receptor source: a human donor in good health (CMV status not recorded). Some clones in this sample may be carry-over from other donors' samples.

This chain joins TRBV7-9 and TRBJ1-1; unclear D gene. With 1 base removed from V and 10 bases from J, the gap between germline ends came to 19 bases. Germline V gene lookup returns CDR1 SEHNR and CDR2 FQNEAQ (reference sequence). The CDR3 sequence is 15 residues long. The CDR3 reads CASSLDGPYLFGAFF. CDR3 DNA sequence: TGTGCCAGCAGCTTAGATGGCCCGTATTTGTTTGGAGCTTTCTTT.

J is TRBJ1-2 and V is TRBV28; the D is unclear. Looked up from germline, CDR1 is MDHEN and CDR2 is SYDVKM. The CDR3 is made up of 14 amino acids. Trimming removed 1 base from V and 4 bases from J, with 10 bases in between. The CDR3 DNA sequence: TGTGCCAGCAGTTTATTTCGGCAGTCCTATGGCTACACCTTC. As protein: CASSLFRQSYGYTF.

This clonotype was counted a few times. Here the CDR3 DNA reads TGTGCCAGCAGTTTAGGCCTTGGGGCCTCGGAGACCCAGTACTTC. As protein: CASSLGLGASETQYF. The genes are TRBV12-3 or TRBV12-4 and TRBJ2-5; tentative D call: TRBD1 (5 bases). V lost 1 base and J lost 5, with 14 bases in between. This CDR3 comprises 15 residues.

This rearrangement joins TRBV7-2 to TRBJ2-7, with D possibly being TRBD1 (6 bases). There are 13 residues in the CDR3. Germline V gene sequence: CDR1 SGHTA, CDR2 FQGNSA. The germline V and J ends were trimmed by 5 bases and 2 bases, with 10 bases remaining between them. CDR3 protein: CASSGRGPYEQYF. The CDR3 DNA follows: TGTGCCAGCAGCGGCAGGGGACCCTACGAGCAGTACTTC.

In this sample, this clonotype turned up a few times. The V call is TRBV4-3, the J call TRBJ2-1; 8 nucleotides line up with TRBD2. Unmatched junction bases numbered 5, after V lost 4 bases and J lost 3 bases. CDR3 size: 15 residues. Germline CDR1 LGHNA, CDR2 YSLEER. The CDR3 nucleotides are TGCGCCAGCAGCCCGAGCGGGGGAGGCTACAATGAGCAGTTCTTC. This encodes CASSPSGGGYNEQFF.